One and the same sample provided the 20 T cell receptor beta chains below, sequenced in a study of identical twins. One entry per CDR3 protein results from TCRdb running MiXCR on the 5' RACE reads. The table has about 1.7 million distinct CDR3 sequences, around 33% seen once. Sequenced: cord blood. These TCRs come from a newborn girl in good health.

The sample holds many counts of this clonotype. The chain is built from TRBV2 and TRBJ2-3, with 8 bases lining up with TRBD2. CDR3 size: 15 residues. With V trimmed by 6 bases and J by 1 base, 6 bases remained unmatched. Per the germline V gene, CDR1 is SNHLY and CDR2 is FYNNEI. CDR3: CASRRTSSRTDTQYF. The DNA of the CDR3 is TGTGCCAGCAGGAGGACTAGCTCCCGCACAGATACGCAGTATTTT.

V gene TRBV27 combines with J gene TRBJ2-2, with 8 bases that match TRBD2. V was clipped by 5 bases and J by 5 bases; unmatched bases: 4. Germline V gene data show CDR1 as MNHEY and CDR2 as SMNVEV (reference sequence). The CDR3 is 14 amino acids. The CDR3 DNA is TGTGCCAGCAGTATCTTAGCGGGGACCGGGGAGCTGTTTTTT. Translating it yields CASSILAGTGELFF.

This clonotype has only a few counts. The chain employs TRBV20-1 and TRBJ2-4; TRBD1 matches 8 bases. The CDR3 has 13 amino acids. V was clipped by 5 bases and J by 6 bases; unmatched bases: 6. CDR1 is DFQATT, CDR2 SNEGSKA, per germline (reference sequence). The CDR3 coding sequence is TGCAGTGCTCAGGGGGCTGGGAGAAACATTCAGTACTTC. Its translation is CSAQGAGRNIQYF.

A note on this clonotype: At one end, the junction sequence differs from germline, possibly due to a read error. The rearrangement links TRBV7-2 to TRBJ1-2; no definite D call. Germline V lookup: CDR1 SGHTA, CDR2 FQGNSA. CDR3 length: 12 amino acids. The CDR3 sequence is CAGSLDKYGYTF. In nucleotides, the CDR3 is TGTGCCGGCAGCTTAGACAAATATGGCTACACCTTC.

This clonotype was observed a handful of times. The chain employs TRBV12-3 or TRBV12-4 and TRBJ2-5; D possibly corresponds to TRBD2 (6 bases). The length of the CDR3 is 15 residues. Trimming took 1 base from V and 5 from J, leaving 14 bases between them. The CDR3 is CASSLGRAYGETQYF. The CDR3 bases are TGTGCCAGCAGTTTAGGGAGGGCCTATGGGGAGACCCAGTACTTC.

This clonotype was recorded a few times. The chain employs TRBV27 and TRBJ2-3; 12 nucleotides agree with TRBD2. V dropped 2 bases and J dropped 6; count of bases not matched to a gene: 12. Germline CDR1 reads MNHEY; CDR2 reads SMNVEV (reference sequence). CDR3 length: 18 residues. CDR3 sequence reads: CASSLAWLAGGPRDTQYF. CDR3 DNA: TGTGCCAGCAGTTTAGCTTGGCTAGCGGGAGGGCCTCGGGATACGCAGTATTTT.

The V call is TRBV3-1, the J call TRBJ2-3, with 12 bases fitting TRBD2. Trimming cost V 0 bases and J 0 bases; bases outside gene matches: 7. Germline values: CDR1 LGHDT, CDR2 YNNKEL (reference sequence). CDR3 length equals 19 residues. CDR3 protein: CASSQDQLAGGASTDTQYF. The CDR3 bases are TGTGCCAGCAGCCAAGATCAACTAGCGGGGGGTGCTAGCACAGATACGCAGTATTTT.

For this clonotype: One end of the junction is discordant with germline, which a read error may explain. The chain couples TRBV25-1 to TRBJ2-1; maybe TRBD2 (5 bases). The CDR3 has 17 amino acids. CDR1 MGHDK and CDR2 SYGVNS come from the germline V gene. The CDR3 DNA reads TGTGCCAGCAGCGAATATCTGTTGGAGGTCTTTGGCAATGAGCAGTTCTTC. It encodes CASSEYLLEVFGNEQFF.

This clonotype was seen ten or more times. The chain couples TRBV3-1 to TRBJ2-7; the match to TRBD2 covers 8 bases. The V segment lost 5 bases and the J segment 0 bases; nucleotides outside the gene matches: 12. This CDR3 spans 17 amino acids. Germline CDR1 is LGHDT and CDR2 is YNNKEL (reference sequence). CDR3 amino acids: CASSNSGTYPNSYEQYF. The CDR3 region has the DNA TGTGCCAGCAGCAATAGCGGGACTTATCCCAACTCCTACGAGCAGTACTTC.

This clonotype appeared a few times. V usage is TRBV7-2 and J usage is TRBJ2-3; 12 nucleotides match TRBD2. Germline CDR1 reads SGHTA; CDR2 reads FQGNSA. Trimming took 1 base from V and 10 from J; bases not matched to a gene: 3. This CDR3 has 14 amino acids. Written as DNA, the CDR3 is TGTGCCAGCAGCTTAGGACTAGCGGGAGACCCGCAGTATTTT. Protein sequence: CASSLGLAGDPQYF.

This chain uses TRBV19 with TRBJ1-1, with D maybe TRBD1 (5 bases). Germline CDR1 is LNHDA and CDR2 is SQIVND (reference sequence). V gave up 5 bases and J gave up 3 bases, with 16 bases separating them. The CDR3 covers 15 residues. For the CDR3, the DNA is TGTGCCAGTAGTCCGGGACGGCTGGGGTACACTGAAGCTTTCTTT. Its protein is CASSPGRLGYTEAFF.

This clonotype was recorded only once. The rearrangement uses TRBV10-3 and TRBJ2-3; 8 bases match TRBD2. The trim removed 5 bases at V and 2 bases at J, leaving 12 bases unmatched. Germline CDR1 reads ENHRY; CDR2 reads SYGVKD. The CDR3 extends over 17 amino acids. CDR3 in amino acids: CAISPGGASRLTDTQYF. CDR3 in DNA: TGTGCCATCAGTCCGGGGGGGGCTAGCCGCCTCACAGATACGCAGTATTTT.

This clonotype was detected only a few times. The chain employs TRBV2 and TRBJ2-5; 7 positions match TRBD1. The CDR3 has 14 amino acids. V shed 6 bases, J shed 2 bases, and the junction held 6 bases outside the gene matches. Germline-derived CDR1 and CDR2 are SNHLY and FYNNEI. The chain's CDR3 is CASRVEQGQETQYF. The CDR3 bases are TGTGCCAGCAGGGTGGAACAGGGGCAAGAGACCCAGTACTTC.

This clonotype was detected only a few times. The V gene is TRBV14, the J gene TRBJ2-7; TRBD2 is a possible D gene (6 bases). Trimming pared 4 bases from V and 2 bases from J, leaving 15 bases between. The CDR3 is 15 amino acids. Germline CDR1 is SGHDN and CDR2 is FVKESK. For the CDR3, the DNA is TGTGCCAGCAGCCGCATAGCGGATTCCCCCTACGAGCAGTACTTC. Its protein is CASSRIADSPYEQYF. Together with reference TRBV14 and TRBJ2-7, the CDR3 gives the full variable domain: EAGVTQFPSHSVIEKGQTVTLRCDPISGHDNLYWYRRVMGKEIKFLLHFVKESKQDESGMPNNRFLAERTGGTYSTLKVQPAELEDSGVYFCASSRIADSPYEQYFGPGTRLTVT.

The gene calls are TRBV9 and TRBJ1-6, with D possibly matching TRBD1 (6 bases). Germline-derived CDR1 and CDR2 are SGDLS and YYNGEE. V was pared by 0 bases and J by 10 bases, with 11 bases between. This CDR3 comprises 14 residues. In DNA form, the CDR3 reads TGTGCCAGCAGCGTAGAGGGGGTAAGGTCACCCCTCCACTTT. Its translation: CASSVEGVRSPLHF.

This clonotype was seen a single time. The genes are TRBV28 and TRBJ1-2; 7 nucleotides agree with TRBD1. CDR3 length equals 15 residues. Germline lookup yields CDR1 MDHEN and CDR2 SYDVKM. With 6 bases clipped from V and 8 bases from J, the junction kept 15 bases outside the gene matches. As DNA, the CDR3 is TGTGCCAGCAGGAAAGGGGGCGTGCGCTGGGGGGGCTACACCTTC. Protein: CASRKGGVRWGGYTF.

This clonotype was detected ten times or more. The chain recombines TRBV12-3 or TRBV12-4 with TRBJ2-4; D is unresolved. Trimming cost V 5 bases and J 0 bases, with 8 bases left between them. The CDR3 has 14 residues. This CDR3 reads CASSPILAKNIQYF. The CDR3 DNA reads TGTGCCAGCAGTCCAATCTTAGCCAAAAACATTCAGTACTTC.

The chain links TRBV11-2 to TRBJ2-1, with TRBD2 identical over 13 bases. CDR3 size: 18 residues. V dropped 6 bases and J dropped 6; count of bases not matched to a gene: 14. The germline gives CDR1 SGHAT, CDR2 FQNNGV. The CDR3 spells CASRTLRRTSGGVNEQFF. The CDR3 DNA follows: TGTGCCAGCAGAACGCTACGGCGGACTAGCGGGGGAGTCAATGAGCAGTTCTTC.

This clonotype was counted between two and nine times. The chain joins TRBV5-6 to TRBJ2-5, with D maybe TRBD2 (6 bases). Trimming took off 4 bases at V and 2 bases at J, with 15 bases between the two ends. CDR1 and CDR2 from the germline V gene are SGHDT and YYEEEE. The CDR3 loop spans 15 amino acids. CDR3 sequence reads: CASSRKLAPQETQYF. Written as DNA, the CDR3 is TGTGCCAGCAGCAGGAAGCTAGCGCCGCAAGAGACCCAGTACTTC.

The V and J genes are TRBV12-3 or TRBV12-4 and TRBJ1-4; 7 bases are shared with TRBD1. V lost 6 bases and J lost 5; bases outside the gene matches: 18. This CDR3 has 18 amino acids. CDR3 in amino acids: CASSQQIRAGGGNEKLFF. The CDR3, as DNA: TGTGCCAGCAGCCAACAGATTCGAGCAGGGGGGGGAAATGAAAAACTGTTTTTT.